The 27 T cell receptor beta chains presented below share a single source sample, sequenced in a study of T cells in narcolepsy. Data came from immunoSEQ multiplex PCR; TCRdb stores just in-frame clones and leaves some out. Of some 30,000 clones listed, 87% were seen once; the top ten hold more than 0.75%. Sequenced input: memory (CD45RA-) CD4+ T cells from blood. Source of these receptors: a human donor in good health.

The chain links TRBV6-1 to TRBJ2-4, with TRBD1 matching 8 bases. The CDR3 is 14 amino acids. The trim removed 4 bases at V and 6 bases at J, leaving 5 bases unmatched. Germline lookup yields CDR1 MNHNS and CDR2 SASEGT. CDR3 bases: TGTGCCAGCAGTGCGGACAGGGCCCTAAACATTCAGTACTTC. It translates to CASSADRALNIQYF.

The V and J genes are TRBV6-1 and TRBJ1-5; D is uncertain. Germline CDR1 reads MNHNS; CDR2 reads SASEGT. With 2 bases removed from V and 4 bases from J, the gap between germline ends came to 3 bases. CDR3 length: 12 amino acids. CDR3: CASSEMNQPQHF. The CDR3 DNA reads as TGTGCCAGCAGTGAAATGAATCAGCCCCAGCATTTT.

The rearrangement joins TRBV25-1 to TRBJ2-7; 7 bases match TRBD2. Trimming at V came to 3 bases and at J to 2 bases, leaving 7 bases not matched to a gene. In germline, CDR1 is MGHDK, CDR2 SYGVNS. The CDR3 is 15 residues long. The CDR3 sequence is CASSDSRTRPYEQYF. CDR3 nucleotide sequence: TGTGCCAGCAGTGACAGTAGGACTAGACCCTACGAGCAGTACTTC.

The chain couples TRBV6-5 to TRBJ1-5; 7 bases agree with TRBD1. Unmatched junction bases numbered 8, after V lost 2 bases and J lost 7 bases. CDR1 is MNHEY and CDR2 is SVGAGI in the germline V gene. This CDR3 is 15 amino acids long. This CDR3 is CASSYRAGGRQPQHF. The CDR3 nucleotides are TGTGCCAGCAGTTACAGGGCAGGGGGTAGACAGCCCCAGCATTTT.

This chain connects TRBV7-2 to TRBJ2-1; unclear D gene. Per the germline V gene, CDR1 is SGHTA and CDR2 is FQGNSA. Trimming left V 1 base short and J 6 bases short, with 13 bases between. The CDR3 is 15 residues long. The CDR3 is CASSLDYRKVNEQFF. The CDR3 coding sequence is TGTGCCAGCAGCTTAGACTACCGTAAAGTCAATGAGCAGTTCTTC.

J is TRBJ1-1 and V is TRBV30; 7 bases line up with TRBD1. CDR1 and CDR2 from the germline V gene are GTSNPN and SVGIG (reference sequence). The ends lost 5 bases at V and 0 bases at J; junction bases unmatched: 12. The CDR3 contains 16 residues. The CDR3 DNA reads TGTGCCTGGGGCTACAGGGGCGACTACATGAACACTGAAGCTTTCTTT. It specifies CAWGYRGDYMNTEAFF.

The genes are TRBV11-1 and TRBJ1-1, with a possible D match to TRBD1 (5 bases). The CDR3 length is 14 residues. Trimming removed 2 bases at V and 1 base at J, with 8 bases between. Germline V gene lookup returns CDR1 SGHAT and CDR2 FQDESV (reference sequence). CDR3 loop: CASSLIGTNTEAFF. DNA of the CDR3: TGTGCCAGCAGCTTAATCGGGACGAACACTGAAGCTTTCTTT.

Comment on this clone: The junction departs from germline at one end; a sequencing error may be responsible. The chain combines TRBV18 with TRBJ1-1; D unclear. Per germline, CDR1 KGHSH and CDR2 LQKENI. The CDR3 extends over 15 amino acids. CDR3 nucleotides: TGTGCCAGCTCACCACCGCTCGGGGTATCCACTGAAGCTTCCTTT. Translated, it gives CASSPPLGVSTEASF.

The chain joins TRBV21-1 to TRBJ1-4; the D call TRBD1 from the table was never checked on the DNA. TRBV21-1 is given as a pseudogene. The length of the CDR3 is 15 residues. This CDR3 reads CASSTQQGRNEKLFF. CDR3 nucleotide sequence: TGTGCCAGCAGCACGCAACAGGGAAGAAATGAAAAACTGTTTTTT.

The chain combines TRBV15 with TRBJ2-2; D not certain. The germline V gene encodes CDR1 LNHNV and CDR2 YYDKDF (reference sequence). This CDR3 has 14 residues. V lost 1 base to trimming and J lost 0 bases, with 3 bases between them. The DNA for the CDR3 is TGTGCCACCAGCAGAGGGGCGAACACCGGGGAGCTGTTTTTT. It specifies CATSRGANTGELFF.

The chain has TRBV30 and TRBJ1-1, with a possible D match to TRBD1 (6 bases). Germline CDR1 and CDR2: GTSNPN and SVGIG (reference sequence). The V end lost 2 bases, the J end lost 5 bases, and 15 bases lay between the germline ends. This CDR3 region has 14 residues. The CDR3 here is CAWSRGGRGTEAFF. Here the CDR3 DNA reads TGTGCCTGGAGTCGTGGGGGGCGCGGGACTGAAGCTTTCTTT.

The V gene is TRBV19, the J gene TRBJ1-1; tentatively, D is TRBD1 (6 bases). There are 12 residues in the CDR3. Germline-derived CDR1 and CDR2 are LNHDA and SQIVND (reference sequence). CDR3 sequence: CATGAMNTEAFF. DNA of the CDR3: TGTGCGACAGGAGCCATGAACACTGAAGCTTTCTTT. Complete variable domain (other parts from reference TRBV19 and TRBJ1-1): DGGITQSPKYLFRKEGQNVTLSCEQNLNHDAMYWYRQDPGQGLRLIYYSQIVNDFQKGDIAEGYSVSREKKESFPLTVTSAQKNPTAFYLCATGAMNTEAFFGQGTRLTVV.

The CDR3: CASIRAGGPQHIQYF. CDR3 in DNA: TGTGCCAGCATCCGAGCGGGGGGGCCTCAGCACATTCAGTACTTC. The chain carries TRBV6-1 and TRBJ2-4; 10 nucleotides agree with TRBD2. CDR1 is MNHNS, CDR2 SASEGT, per germline. The CDR3 runs 15 residues. V trimming: 7 bases; J trimming: 8 bases; junction bases outside the gene matches: 11.

The V and J genes are TRBV27 and TRBJ1-6, with TRBD1 matching over 7 bases. CDR1 and CDR2 (germline): MNHEY, SMNVEV (reference sequence). The CDR3 is 14 amino acids. Trimming removed 3 bases from V and 6 bases from J; junction bases left unmatched: 2. The chain's CDR3 is CASSFRDSNSPLHF. The CDR3 DNA follows: TGTGCCAGCAGTTTCAGGGACAGTAATTCACCCCTCCACTTT.

V and J are TRBV9 and TRBJ2-1; maybe TRBD2 (5 bases). Trimming shortened V by 0 bases and J by 9 bases, and 16 bases separated the two germline ends. This CDR3 contains 15 residues. CDR1 is SGDLS and CDR2 is YYNGEE in the germline V gene. The CDR3 here is CASSVARDPRGEQFF. The CDR3 DNA reads TGTGCCAGCAGCGTAGCTAGGGATCCCCGGGGTGAGCAGTTCTTC.

The chain links TRBV28 to TRBJ1-2, with TRBD1 matching 12 bases. V shed 6 bases and J 1 base; nucleotides not matched to a gene: 6. The CDR3 is 16 amino acids. CDR1 MDHEN and CDR2 SYDVKM come from the germline V gene. CDR3 nucleotide sequence: TGTGCCAGCAGCTCCGGGACAGGGGGCATTAACTATGGCTACACCTTC. Amino acids: CASSSGTGGINYGYTF.

The CDR3 sequence is CASSSTGGLAGELFF. The CDR3 DNA sequence: TGCGCCAGCAGCTCTACAGGGGGCTTAGCCGGGGAGCTGTTTTTT. The rearrangement links TRBV5-1 to TRBJ2-2; 9 positions match TRBD1. The CDR3 is made up of 15 amino acids. Per germline, CDR1 SGHRS and CDR2 YFSETQ. V was pared by 3 bases and J by 6 bases, with 6 bases of the junction left unmatched.

The chain links TRBV6-1 to TRBJ2-7, with 9 bases lining up with TRBD2. This CDR3 region has 13 residues. Per germline, CDR1 MNHNS and CDR2 SASEGT. With 10 bases clipped from V and 2 bases from J, the junction kept 6 bases outside the gene matches. CDR3 nucleotides: TGTGCCACCTCGCCTAGCGGGACCTACGAGCAGTACTTC. It specifies CATSPSGTYEQYF.

The chain joins TRBV6-1 to TRBJ2-2; D is possibly TRBD1 or TRBD2 (5 bases each). V was clipped by 4 bases and J by 4 bases, with 13 bases between them. This CDR3 spans 15 amino acids. Germline lookup yields CDR1 MNHNS and CDR2 SASEGT. The CDR3 is CASSGGTRGTGELFF. Written as DNA, the CDR3 is TGTGCCAGCAGTGGGGGGACCCGCGGCACCGGGGAGCTGTTTTTT.

The rearrangement links TRBV9 to TRBJ1-4; the D is unclear. Trimming pared 4 bases from V and 4 bases from J, leaving 5 bases between. The CDR3 extends over 12 amino acids. Per the germline V gene, CDR1 is SGDLS and CDR2 is YYNGEE. As DNA, the CDR3 is TGTGCCAGCAGCCCCAGTAATGAAAAACTGTTTTTT. It codes for CASSPSNEKLFF.

Only one count was recorded for this clone. The V and J genes are TRBV28 and TRBJ1-2; D is unclear. Germline V lookup: CDR1 MDHEN, CDR2 SYDVKM. The V end was cut by 8 bases, the J end by 8 bases, with 9 bases between. The CDR3 loop spans 10 amino acids. CDR3 region: CASGQFGYTF. CDR3 DNA sequence: TGTGCCAGCGGGCAGTTCGGCTACACCTTC.

The chain links TRBV9 to TRBJ1-3; D is ambiguous. Germline-derived CDR1 and CDR2 are SGDLS and YYNGEE. Trimming took 1 base from V and 0 from J, leaving 11 bases between them. This CDR3 has 16 residues. CDR3 amino acids: CASSVLAFDSGNTIYF. The CDR3 bases are TGTGCCAGCAGCGTACTCGCCTTCGACTCTGGAAACACCATATATTTT.

J is TRBJ1-5 and V is TRBV18, with TRBD1 as a possible D gene (5 bases). There are 15 residues in the CDR3. Per germline, CDR1 KGHSH and CDR2 LQKENI. The V end lost 2 bases, the J end lost 0 bases, and 8 bases lay between the germline ends. CDR3 region: CASSPGADSNQPQHF. CDR3 in DNA: TGTGCCAGCTCACCAGGGGCCGATAGCAATCAGCCCCAGCATTTT. Filled out from reference TRBV18 and TRBJ1-5, the complete variable domain reads NAGVMQNPRHLVRRRGQEARLRCSPMKGHSHVYWYRQLPEEGLKFMVYLQKENIIDESGMPKERFSAEFPKEGPSILRIQQVVRGDSAAYFCASSPGADSNQPQHFGDGTRLSIL.

The V gene is TRBV2, the J gene TRBJ1-2, with 7 bases matching TRBD1. Germline trimming cut 3 bases from V and 1 base from J; bases unmatched to any gene: 2. Germline CDR1 and CDR2: SNHLY and FYNNEI. The length of the CDR3 is 14 residues. The CDR3 is CASSDRQGNYGYTF. As DNA, the CDR3 is TGTGCCAGCAGTGACCGACAGGGTAACTATGGCTACACCTTC.

The chain has TRBV9 and TRBJ2-7, with 8 bases lining up with TRBD1. CDR3 size: 16 residues. Looked up from germline, CDR1 is SGDLS and CDR2 is YYNGEE. Trimming took 3 bases from V and 2 from J; bases not matched to a gene: 10. The DNA of the CDR3 is TGTGCCAGCAGCGCTGATCCCGGGACAGGCACCTACGAGCAGTACTTC. Its protein product is CASSADPGTGTYEQYF.

V is TRBV7-9 and J is TRBJ1-5; D not certain. V lost 7 bases to trimming and J lost 5 bases, with 18 bases between them. The CDR3 runs 15 residues. Germline assignment: CDR1 SEHNR and CDR2 FQNEAQ (reference sequence). The CDR3 loop reads CASTSSGGGYQPQHF. The CDR3 bases are TGTGCCAGCACCTCGTCGGGTGGAGGATATCAGCCCCAGCATTTT.

The rearrangement uses TRBV6-6 and TRBJ2-3; D possibly corresponds to TRBD2 (6 bases). Trimming took off 6 bases at V and 0 bases at J, with 13 bases between the two ends. Per the germline V gene, CDR1 is MNHNY and CDR2 is SVGAGI (reference sequence). There are 15 residues in the CDR3. CDR3 amino acids: CASRLNSGSTDTQYF. The DNA of the CDR3 is TGTGCCAGCAGGTTGAATAGCGGAAGCACAGATACGCAGTATTTT.